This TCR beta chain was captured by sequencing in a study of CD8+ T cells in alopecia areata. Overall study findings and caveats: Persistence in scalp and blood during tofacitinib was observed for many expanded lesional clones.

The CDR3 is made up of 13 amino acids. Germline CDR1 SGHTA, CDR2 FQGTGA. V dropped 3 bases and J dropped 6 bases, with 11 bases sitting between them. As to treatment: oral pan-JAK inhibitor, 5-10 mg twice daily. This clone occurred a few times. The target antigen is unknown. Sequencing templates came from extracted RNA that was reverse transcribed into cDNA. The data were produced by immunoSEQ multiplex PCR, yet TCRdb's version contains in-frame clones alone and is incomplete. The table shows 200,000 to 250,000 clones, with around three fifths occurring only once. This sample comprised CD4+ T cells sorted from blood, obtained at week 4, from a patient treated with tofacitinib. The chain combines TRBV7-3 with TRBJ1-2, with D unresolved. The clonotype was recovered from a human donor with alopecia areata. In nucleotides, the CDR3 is TGTGCCAGCAGCTTGGGCCGCTCTGATGGCTACACCTTC. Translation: CASSLGRSDGYTF.